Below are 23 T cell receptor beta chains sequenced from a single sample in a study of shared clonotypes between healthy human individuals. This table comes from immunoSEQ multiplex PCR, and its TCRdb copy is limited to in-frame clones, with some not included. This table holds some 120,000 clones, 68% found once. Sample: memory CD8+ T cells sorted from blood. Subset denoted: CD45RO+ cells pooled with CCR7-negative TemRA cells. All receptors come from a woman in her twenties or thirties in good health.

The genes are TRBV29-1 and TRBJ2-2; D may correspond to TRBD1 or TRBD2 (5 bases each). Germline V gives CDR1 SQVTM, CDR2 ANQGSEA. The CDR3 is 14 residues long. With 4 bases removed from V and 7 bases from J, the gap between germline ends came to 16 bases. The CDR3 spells CSVGLAGTDGELFF. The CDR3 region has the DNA TGCAGCGTTGGGCTGGCCGGGACGGACGGGGAGCTGTTTTTT.

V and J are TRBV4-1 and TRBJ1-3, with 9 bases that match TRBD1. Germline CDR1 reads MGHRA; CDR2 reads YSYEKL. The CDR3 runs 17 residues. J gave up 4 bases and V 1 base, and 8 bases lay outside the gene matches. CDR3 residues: CASSQVGTGRGGNTIYF. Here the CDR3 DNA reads TGCGCCAGCAGCCAAGTAGGGACAGGGCGTGGGGGAAACACCATATATTTT.

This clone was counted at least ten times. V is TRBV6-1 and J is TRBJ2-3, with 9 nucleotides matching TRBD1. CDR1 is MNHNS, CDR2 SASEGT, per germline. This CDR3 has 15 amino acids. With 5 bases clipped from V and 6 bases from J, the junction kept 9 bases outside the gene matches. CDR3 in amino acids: CASSQTGTGSDTQYF. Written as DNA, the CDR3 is TGTGCCAGCAGTCAGACCGGGACAGGGTCGGATACGCAGTATTTT.

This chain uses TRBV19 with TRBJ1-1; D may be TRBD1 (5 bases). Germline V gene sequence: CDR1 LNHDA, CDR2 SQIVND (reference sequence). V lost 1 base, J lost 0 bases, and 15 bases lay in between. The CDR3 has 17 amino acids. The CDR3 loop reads CASSIGALEGMNTEAFF. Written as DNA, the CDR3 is TGTGCCAGTAGTATAGGGGCTCTAGAGGGGATGAACACTGAAGCTTTCTTT.

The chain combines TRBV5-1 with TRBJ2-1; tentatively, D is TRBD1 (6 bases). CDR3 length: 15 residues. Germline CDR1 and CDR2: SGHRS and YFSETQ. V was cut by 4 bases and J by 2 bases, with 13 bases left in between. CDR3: CASSIGQPPYNEQFF. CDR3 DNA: TGCGCCAGCAGCATTGGACAGCCACCCTACAATGAGCAGTTCTTC.

CDR3 region: CASSLNRDQPQHF. CDR3 in DNA: TGTGCCAGCAGCTTAAATAGGGATCAGCCCCAGCATTTT. The rearrangement links TRBV7-8 to TRBJ1-5; D is undetermined. Germline values: CDR1 SGHVS, CDR2 FQNEAQ. Trimming cost V 2 bases and J 5 bases, with 7 bases left between them. The CDR3 has 13 residues.

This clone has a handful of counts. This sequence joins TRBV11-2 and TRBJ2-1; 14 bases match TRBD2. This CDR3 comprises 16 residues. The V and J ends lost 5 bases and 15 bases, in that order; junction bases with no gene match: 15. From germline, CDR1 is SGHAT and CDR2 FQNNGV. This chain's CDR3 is CASSPVPGTSGSLLFF. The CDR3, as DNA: TGTGCCAGCAGCCCAGTCCCCGGGACTAGCGGGAGTCTTTTGTTCTTC.

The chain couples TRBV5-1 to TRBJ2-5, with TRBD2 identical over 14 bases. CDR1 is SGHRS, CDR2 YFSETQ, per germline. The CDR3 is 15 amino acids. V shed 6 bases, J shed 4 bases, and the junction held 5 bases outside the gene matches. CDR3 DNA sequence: TGCGCCAGCAAGGGACTAGCGGGAGCGGGAGAGACCCAGTACTTC. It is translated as CASKGLAGAGETQYF.

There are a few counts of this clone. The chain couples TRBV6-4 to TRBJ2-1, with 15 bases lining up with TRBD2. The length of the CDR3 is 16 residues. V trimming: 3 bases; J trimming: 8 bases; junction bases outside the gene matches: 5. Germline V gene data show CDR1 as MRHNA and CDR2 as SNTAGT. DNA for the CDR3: TGTGCCAGCAGTGAAGGACTAGCGGGAGGGCCTGATGAGCAGTTCTTC. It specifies CASSEGLAGGPDEQFF.

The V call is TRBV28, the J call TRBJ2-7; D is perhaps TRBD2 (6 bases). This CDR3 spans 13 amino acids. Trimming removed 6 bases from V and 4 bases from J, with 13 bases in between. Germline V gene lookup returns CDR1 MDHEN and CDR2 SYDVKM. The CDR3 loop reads CASSIPGVYEQYF. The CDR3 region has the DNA TGTGCCAGCAGCATACCGGGGGTATACGAGCAGTACTTC.

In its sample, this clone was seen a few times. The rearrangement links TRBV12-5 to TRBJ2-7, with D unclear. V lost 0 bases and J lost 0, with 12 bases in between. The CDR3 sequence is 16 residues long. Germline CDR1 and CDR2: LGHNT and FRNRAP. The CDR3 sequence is CASGLVILNYSYEQYF. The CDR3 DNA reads TGTGCTAGTGGTTTGGTAATACTCAACTACTCCTACGAGCAGTACTTC.

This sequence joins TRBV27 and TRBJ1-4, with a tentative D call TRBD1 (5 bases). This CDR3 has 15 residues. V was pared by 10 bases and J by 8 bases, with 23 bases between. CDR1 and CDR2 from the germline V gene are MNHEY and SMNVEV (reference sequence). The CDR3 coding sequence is TGTGCCACCCATATCCCTTCGGGGCATAACGAAAAACTGTTTTTT. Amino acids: CATHIPSGHNEKLFF.

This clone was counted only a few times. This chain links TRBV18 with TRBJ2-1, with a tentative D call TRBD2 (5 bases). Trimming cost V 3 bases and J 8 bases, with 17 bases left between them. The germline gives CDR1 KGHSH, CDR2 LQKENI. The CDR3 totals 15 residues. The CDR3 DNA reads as TGTGCCAGCTCACCTGGGAGATTTTCGGGCGATGAGCAGTTCTTC. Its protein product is CASSPGRFSGDEQFF. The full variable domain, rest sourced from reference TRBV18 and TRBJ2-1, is NAGVMQNPRHLVRRRGQEARLRCSPMKGHSHVYWYRQLPEEGLKFMVYLQKENIIDESGMPKERFSAEFPKEGPSILRIQQVVRGDSAAYFCASSPGRFSGDEQFFGPGTRLTVL.

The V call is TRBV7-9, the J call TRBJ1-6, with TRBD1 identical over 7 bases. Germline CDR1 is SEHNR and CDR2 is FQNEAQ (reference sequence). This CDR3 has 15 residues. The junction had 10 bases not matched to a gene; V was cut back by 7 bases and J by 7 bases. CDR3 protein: CASTTRQGKNSPLHF. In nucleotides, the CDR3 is TGTGCCAGCACCACGAGACAGGGTAAGAATTCACCCCTCCACTTT.

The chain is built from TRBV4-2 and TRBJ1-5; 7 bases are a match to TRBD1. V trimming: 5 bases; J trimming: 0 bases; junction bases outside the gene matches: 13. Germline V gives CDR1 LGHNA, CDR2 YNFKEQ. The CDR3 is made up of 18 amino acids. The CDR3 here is CASSFRDRELLSNQPQHF. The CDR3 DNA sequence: TGTGCCAGCAGCTTTAGGGACAGAGAACTCCTTAGCAATCAGCCCCAGCATTTT.

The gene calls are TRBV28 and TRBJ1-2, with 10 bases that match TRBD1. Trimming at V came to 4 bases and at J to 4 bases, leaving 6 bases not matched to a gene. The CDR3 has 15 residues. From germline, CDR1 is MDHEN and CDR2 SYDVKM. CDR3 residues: CASSSGTGAVYGYTF. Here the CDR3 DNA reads TGTGCCAGCAGTTCCGGGACAGGGGCTGTCTATGGCTACACCTTC.

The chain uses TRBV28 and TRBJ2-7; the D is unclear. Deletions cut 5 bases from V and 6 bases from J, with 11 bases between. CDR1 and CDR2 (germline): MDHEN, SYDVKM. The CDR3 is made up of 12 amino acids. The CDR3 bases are TGTGCCAGCAGTACGGCCCCTGGCGAGCAGTACTTC. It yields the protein CASSTAPGEQYF.

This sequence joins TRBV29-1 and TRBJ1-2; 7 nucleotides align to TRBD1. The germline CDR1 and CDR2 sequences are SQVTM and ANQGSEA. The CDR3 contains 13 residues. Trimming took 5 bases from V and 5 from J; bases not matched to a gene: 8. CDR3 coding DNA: TGCAGCGTTAAGATAGGGACAGTTTATGGCTACACCTTC. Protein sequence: CSVKIGTVYGYTF.

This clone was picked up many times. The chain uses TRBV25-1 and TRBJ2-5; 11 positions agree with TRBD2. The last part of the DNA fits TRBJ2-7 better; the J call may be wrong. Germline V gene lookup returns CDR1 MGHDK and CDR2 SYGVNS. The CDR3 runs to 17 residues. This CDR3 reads CASSGKKTSGISYEQYF. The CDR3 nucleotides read TGTGCCAGCAGTGGGAAGAAGACTAGCGGGATTAGCTACGAGCAGTACTTC.

The CDR3 protein is CASSWPGQDLYGYTF. DNA of the CDR3: TGTGCCAGCAGTTGGCCGGGACAGGACCTTTATGGCTACACCTTC. The chain couples TRBV28 to TRBJ1-2, with TRBD1 matching 8 bases. V shed 4 bases, J shed 5 bases, and the junction held 9 bases outside the gene matches. Germline CDR1 MDHEN, CDR2 SYDVKM. The CDR3 covers 15 residues.

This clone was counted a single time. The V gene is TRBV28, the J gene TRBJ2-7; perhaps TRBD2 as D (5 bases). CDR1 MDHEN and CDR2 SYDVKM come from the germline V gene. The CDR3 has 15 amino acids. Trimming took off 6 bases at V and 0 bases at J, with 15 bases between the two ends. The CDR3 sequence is CASSPIERDSYEQYF. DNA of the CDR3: TGTGCCAGCAGCCCCATCGAACGGGACTCCTACGAGCAGTACTTC.

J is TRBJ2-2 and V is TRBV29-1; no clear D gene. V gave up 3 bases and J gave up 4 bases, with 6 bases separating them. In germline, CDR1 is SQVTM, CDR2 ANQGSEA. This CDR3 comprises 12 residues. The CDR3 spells CSVEAFTGELFF. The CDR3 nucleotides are TGCAGCGTTGAGGCCTTCACCGGGGAGCTGTTTTTT.

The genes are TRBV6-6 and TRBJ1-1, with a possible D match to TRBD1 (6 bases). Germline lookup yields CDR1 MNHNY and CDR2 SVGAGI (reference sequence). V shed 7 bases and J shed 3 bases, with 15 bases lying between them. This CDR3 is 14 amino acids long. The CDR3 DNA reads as TGTGCCAGCATCGATGCGGGGGCGGACACTGAAGCTTTCTTT. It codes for CASIDAGADTEAFF.